The clone carrying this T cell receptor beta chain showed up just a few times. What it recognizes is unknown. The donors were members of the validation cohort, which comprised 120 subjects and was separate from the first cohort of more than 500 subjects. The sample is drawn from a study of cytomegalovirus exposure and HLA in healthy donors. Background on the study: The 120 or so validation repertoires matched the roughly 700 first-cohort repertoires in platform, a later analysis reported.

V lost 0 bases and J 4 bases, leaving 11 bases between the germline ends. Germline CDR1 and CDR2: SGDLS and YYNGEE. This CDR3 has 15 amino acids. Study findings and constraints: A few of the chains that were CMV-associated were confirmed in vitro to be specific for CMV antigens. Cytomegalovirus association was listed for around 180 TCR beta chains.

Assay: immunoSEQ multiplex PCR; the TCRdb copy retains only in-frame clones and omits some. The sample has around 250,000 clones; around 90% are singletons. This TCR came from a woman in her late teens or twenties in good health and CMV-seronegative. The sample was PBMCs. The J gene is TRBJ1-5, the V gene TRBV9, with D tentatively TRBD1 (6 bases). The CDR3 region is CASSVGQDRNQPQHF. CDR3 DNA: TGTGCCAGCAGCGTAGGACAGGACCGTAATCAGCCCCAGCATTTT.